These T cell receptor beta chains were read from a single sample in a study of CD8 T cells in Susac syndrome. From the immunoSEQ multiplex PCR reads, TCRdb called clonotypes with MiXCR, one entry per CDR3 protein. The table has 200,000 to 250,000 distinct CDR3 sequences, about 95% seen once. The sample consisted of CD4+ T cells from PBMCs. Receptors originate from a human donor with multiple sclerosis. The CDR3 runs from the conserved cysteine through the conserved F or W. Fields, in order: D gene, clone size, J gene, V gene, CDR3 protein, CDR3 DNA. The D gene is left open where the match is weak. Expanded clones are given a class, and other clones once, few, many or no size at all.

>TRBD2|-|TRBJ2-1|TRBV11-3
CASSLVAGGVNEQFF
TGTGCCAGCAGCTTGGTAGCGGGGGGCGTTAATGAGCAGTTCTTC
>TRBD2|-|TRBJ2-7|TRBV29-1
CSVEGGTSGAPYEQYF
TGCAGCGTTGAAGGGGGGACTAGCGGGGCCCCCTACGAGCAGTACTTC
>-|-|TRBJ2-5|TRBV15
CATSRDLEETQYF
TGTGCCACCAGCAGAGATCTTGAGGAGACCCAGTACTTC
>TRBD1|-|TRBJ2-7|TRBV10-3
CAISDSTGTGIYEQYF
TGTGCCATCAGCGACTCTACCGGGACAGGGATCTACGAGCAGTACTTC
>TRBD1|-|TRBJ1-2|TRBV9
CASSAGQVEQSHGYTF
TGTGCCAGCAGCGCGGGACAGGTCGAACAGTCCCATGGCTACACCTTC
>TRBD2|-|TRBJ2-1|TRBV10-3
CAISPRTSESEQFF
TGTGCCATCAGTCCCCGGACTAGCGAAAGTGAGCAGTTCTTC
>-|-|TRBJ2-1|TRBV3-1
CASSQASEQFF
TGTGCCAGCAGCCAAGCGAGTGAGCAGTTCTTC
>-|few|TRBJ1-6|TRBV30
CAWSVGPGSPLHF
TGTGCCTGGAGTGTAGGCCCCGGGTCACCCCTCCACTTT
>-|once|TRBJ1-2|TRBV19
CASSIVSDGYTF
TGTGCCAGTAGTATAGTGAGTGACGGCTACACCTTC
>-|-|TRBJ1-5|TRBV30
CAWREKGHNQPQHF
TGTGCCTGGAGGGAAAAGGGGCACAATCAGCCCCAGCATTTT
>-|-|TRBJ2-7|TRBV20-1
CSASRKSTYEQYF
TGCAGTGCTAGTAGAAAATCGACCTACGAGCAGTACTTC
>-|-|TRBJ2-2|TRBV5-1
CASSFGTNTGELFF
TGCGCCAGCAGCTTCGGAACGAACACCGGGGAGCTGTTTTTT
>-|once|TRBJ1-4|TRBV20-1
CSARVPGGEKLFF
TGCAGTGCTAGAGTGCCAGGAGGAGAAAAACTGTTTTTT
>TRBD1|-|TRBJ1-2|TRBV29-1
CSVEGGTGASPNYGYTF
TGCAGCGTTGAAGGCGGGACAGGGGCGTCCCCCAACTATGGCTACACCTTC
>-|-|TRBJ2-5|TRBV20-1
CSARVVGRIQETQYF
TGCAGTGCTAGGGTGGTGGGACGGATCCAAGAGACCCAGTACTTC
>TRBD1|-|TRBJ1-1|TRBV10-3
CATATTGVDTEAFF
TGTGCCACCGCAACGACAGGGGTCGACACTGAAGCTTTCTTT
>-|few|TRBJ2-1|TRBV7-2
CASSPQLNEQFF
TGTGCCAGCAGCCCTCAACTTAATGAGCAGTTCTTC
>-|-|TRBJ2-2|TRBV7-7
CASSAQPSSGELFF
TGTGCTAGCAGCGCCCAGCCTTCATCCGGGGAGCTGTTTTTT
>TRBD2|-|TRBJ2-5|TRBV13
CASSLQRGGLGETQYF
TGTGCCAGCAGCTTACAGCGGGGTGGGCTGGGAGAGACCCAGTACTTC
>-|-|TRBJ1-2|TRBV23-1
CASSQIYGYTF
TGCGCCAGCAGTCAGATCTATGGCTACACCTTC
>-|-|TRBJ1-1|TRBV29-1
CSVHKEANTEAFF
TGCAGCGTTCATAAGGAGGCGAACACTGAAGCTTTCTTT
>-|-|TRBJ2-2|TRBV7-2
CASSLGITGELFF
TGTGCCAGCAGCTTAGGAATCACCGGGGAGCTGTTTTTT
>-|-|TRBJ1-6|TRBV2
CASSVGGLRNSPLHF
TGTGCCAGTTCCGTTGGGGGGCTAAGAAATTCACCCCTCCACTTT
>-|once|TRBJ1-1|TRBV18
CASSPAGRHTEAFF
TGTGCCAGCTCACCGGCGGGGAGGCACACTGAAGCTTTCTTT
>TRBD1|-|TRBJ1-2|TRBV29-1
CSVGTGIGYTF
TGCAGCGTTGGGACAGGGATTGGCTACACCTTC
>TRBD1|-|TRBJ2-7|TRBV30
CAWRGQGPYEQYF
TGTGCCTGGAGGGGACAGGGTCCCTACGAGCAGTACTTC
>TRBD1|-|TRBJ1-2|TRBV29-1
CSTNGQGSYGYTF
TGCAGCACAAACGGACAGGGCTCCTATGGCTACACCTTC
>-|-|TRBJ2-7|TRBV3-1
CASSHSYEQYF
TGTGCCAGCAGCCACTCCTACGAGCAGTACTTC
>TRBD1|-|TRBJ2-2|TRBV11-2
CASSLRQGAFGELFF
TGTGCCAGCAGCTTACGGCAGGGGGCCTTCGGGGAGCTGTTTTTT
>TRBD1|-|TRBJ1-6|TRBV25-1
CASSQTGIFGSPLHF
TGTGCCAGCAGCCAGACAGGGATCTTTGGGTCACCCCTCCACTTT
>-|-|TRBJ1-5|TRBV25-1
CASSEWGSNSNQPQHF
TGTGCCAGCAGTGAATGGGGGAGCAATAGCAATCAGCCCCAGCATTTT
>-|-|TRBJ1-3|TRBV30
CAWGTQGNTIYF
TGTGCCTGGGGGACTCAAGGAAACACCATATATTTT
>-|-|TRBJ1-1|TRBV5-1
CASSLAPTDRQNTEAFF
TGCGCCAGCAGCTTGGCCCCTACCGACAGGCAGAACACTGAAGCTTTCTTT
>-|-|TRBJ1-1|TRBV3-1
CASSQAGGVNTEAFF
TGTGCCAGCAGCCAAGCTGGGGGTGTGAACACTGAAGCTTTCTTT
>-|-|TRBJ2-3|TRBV9
CASSPDRDTQYF
TGTGCCAGCAGTCCAGACCGAGATACGCAGTATTTT
>TRBD1|-|TRBJ2-1|TRBV9
CASSVGNQGVPGEQFF
TGTGCCAGCAGCGTAGGGAATCAGGGGGTCCCAGGTGAGCAGTTCTTC
>-|-|TRBJ2-1|TRBV25-1
CASRPDYPNNEQFF
TGTGCCAGCAGACCGGACTATCCTAACAATGAGCAGTTCTTC
>-|-|TRBJ1-1|TRBV30
CAWRVKGRNTEAFF
TGTGCCTGGAGAGTGAAGGGTCGGAACACTGAAGCTTTCTTT